These 16 T cell receptor beta chains originate from one sample sequenced in a study of T cell changes during pregnancy in multiple sclerosis. Assay used: immunoSEQ multiplex PCR; TCRdb lists only in-frame clones, some missing. The table has about 68,000 clones, roughly nine tenths seen once. The sample was peripheral blood, taken in the third trimester of pregnancy. The source of these receptors is a female donor with multiple sclerosis, enrolled in a pregnancy study.

This chain uses TRBV23-1 with TRBJ1-3, with no clear D. TRBV23-1 falls under the ORF class, with uncertain function. The CDR3 contains 19 residues. V was clipped by 0 bases and J by 0 bases, with 18 bases between them. CDR3 amino acids: CASSQSGERVPYSGNTIYF. CDR3 DNA: TGCGCCAGCAGTCAATCCGGTGAGAGGGTGCCTTACTCTGGAAACACCATATATTTT.

V is TRBV7-8 and J is TRBJ1-4; D ambiguous. The CDR3 spans 16 residues. V was pared by 0 bases and J by 0 bases, with 8 bases between. From germline, CDR1 is SGHVS and CDR2 FQNEAQ. The CDR3 nucleotides read TGTGCCAGCAGCTTAGCACTTCCTGCAACTAATGAAAAACTGTTTTTT. It codes for CASSLALPATNEKLFF.

This chain connects TRBV5-6 to TRBJ2-1; D unclear. CDR1 and CDR2 from the germline V gene are SGHDT and YYEEEE. CDR3 size: 15 residues. V lost 2 bases and J 1 base, leaving 10 bases between the germline ends. CDR3 sequence reads: CASSFGTASYNEQFF. CDR3 DNA: TGTGCCAGCAGCTTTGGCACAGCTTCCTACAATGAGCAGTTCTTC.

This clone was observed a few times. The rearrangement uses TRBV7-9 and TRBJ1-1, with a tentative D call TRBD1 (5 bases). V was trimmed by 1 base and J by 7 bases, leaving 7 bases between them. Looked up from germline, CDR1 is SEHNR and CDR2 is FQNEAQ (reference sequence). The CDR3 has 12 amino acids. As DNA, the CDR3 is TGTGCCAGCAGCTTAGAGCAGGGTGAAGCTTTCTTT. This gives the protein CASSLEQGEAFF.

In nucleotides, the CDR3 is TGTGCCAGCAGCCCCCAGGAGACCCAGTACTTC. Its translation is CASSPQETQYF. This rearrangement joins TRBV7-8 to TRBJ2-5; D is unclear. V lost 5 bases and J 5 bases, leaving 6 bases between the germline ends. The CDR3 covers 11 residues. CDR1 and CDR2 (germline): SGHVS, FQNEAQ. Based on the CDR3 plus reference TRBV7-8 and TRBJ2-5, the full variable domain is GAGVSQSPRYKVAKRGQDVALRCDPISGHVSLFWYQQALGQGPEFLTYFQNEAQLDKSGLPSDRFFAERPEGSVSTLKIQRTQQEDSAVYLCASSPQETQYFGPGTRLLVL.

The gene calls are TRBV19 and TRBJ2-1, with 7 bases matching TRBD2. The CDR3 sequence is 15 residues long. The ends lost 3 bases at V and 2 bases at J; junction bases unmatched: 4. Germline-derived CDR1 and CDR2 are LNHDA and SQIVND (reference sequence). The CDR3 reads CASSITSVPYNEQFF. The CDR3 DNA is TGTGCCAGTAGTATTACTAGCGTACCCTACAATGAGCAGTTCTTC.

This sequence joins TRBV7-2 and TRBJ2-7, with D unclear. The V end was cut by 3 bases, the J end by 10 bases, with 13 bases between. The CDR3 sequence is 12 residues long. Germline V gene sequence: CDR1 SGHTA, CDR2 FQGNSA. The CDR3 sequence: CASSLGPSEQYF. The CDR3 nucleotides read TGTGCCAGCAGCTTGGGCCCATCGGAACAGTACTTC.

This chain joins TRBV6-5 and TRBJ2-7; 8 nucleotides agree with TRBD1. Trimming took 5 bases from V and 1 from J; bases not matched to a gene: 7. The length of the CDR3 is 15 residues. Germline V gene data show CDR1 as MNHEY and CDR2 as SVGAGI. In nucleotides, the CDR3 is TGTGCCAGCAGTCCGGACAGGGCTGGTTCCTACGAGCAGTACTTC. This encodes CASSPDRAGSYEQYF.

This clone was counted a single time. This chain connects TRBV13 to TRBJ2-3; 14 nucleotides match TRBD2. The germline gives CDR1 PRHDT, CDR2 FYEKMQ (reference sequence). This CDR3 comprises 17 residues. The V segment lost 8 bases and the J segment 0 bases; nucleotides outside the gene matches: 7. The CDR3 nucleotides read TGTGCCAGCCGGGGACTAGCGGGAGATCCTAGCACAGATACGCAGTATTTT. It is translated as CASRGLAGDPSTDTQYF.

The chain employs TRBV30 and TRBJ2-7; D unresolved. CDR1 and CDR2 from the germline V gene are GTSNPN and SVGIG (reference sequence). CDR3 length: 13 residues. The V end was cut by 0 bases, the J end by 5 bases, with 11 bases between. In nucleotides, the CDR3 is TGTGCCTGGAGTGTGGCCAGGTCAGACGAGCAGTACTTC. This translates into CAWSVARSDEQYF.

This rearrangement joins TRBV2 to TRBJ2-7; 8 bases are a match to TRBD1. V lost 4 bases to trimming and J lost 2 bases; unmatched junction nucleotides: 1. This CDR3 spans 13 amino acids. Germline V gene lookup returns CDR1 SNHLY and CDR2 FYNNEI. Here the CDR3 reads CASSARGPYEQYF. The CDR3 nucleotides read TGTGCCAGCAGTGCCAGGGGGCCCTACGAGCAGTACTTC.

This clone has only a few counts. This chain joins TRBV19 and TRBJ1-1; 10 bases align to TRBD1. The J segment lost 0 bases and the V segment lost 6 bases, leaving 7 bases of the junction unmatched. The CDR3 is 16 residues long. From germline, CDR1 is LNHDA and CDR2 SQIVND (reference sequence). CDR3 nucleotide sequence: TGTGCCAGTAGCCCTAGACAGGGGGCGTTGAACACTGAAGCTTTCTTT. Translating gives CASSPRQGALNTEAFF.

V usage is TRBV7-9 and J usage is TRBJ1-2, with 10 positions matching TRBD1. The V segment lost 10 bases and the J segment 1 base; nucleotides outside the gene matches: 12. The CDR3 totals 16 residues. The V gene's germline CDR1 is SEHNR and CDR2 FQNEAQ (reference sequence). CDR3 in DNA: TGTGCCACATTACCGGGACAGGGGCCGCTTAACTATGGCTACACCTTC. It yields the protein CATLPGQGPLNYGYTF.

This clone appeared a single time. The CDR3 sequence: CASSPFRGLALTDTQYF. The DNA for the CDR3 is TGTGCCAGCAGCCCATTCCGGGGACTAGCCCTCACAGATACGCAGTATTTT. The chain combines TRBV14 with TRBJ2-3; 9 bases are shared with TRBD2. Germline V gives CDR1 SGHDN, CDR2 FVKESK. Trimming cost V 4 bases and J 2 bases; bases outside gene matches: 10. The CDR3 is 17 amino acids. Full variable domain (outside the CDR3, taken from reference TRBV14 and TRBJ2-3): EAGVTQFPSHSVIEKGQTVTLRCDPISGHDNLYWYRRVMGKEIKFLLHFVKESKQDESGMPNNRFLAERTGGTYSTLKVQPAELEDSGVYFCASSPFRGLALTDTQYFGPGTRLTVL.

The genes are TRBV30 and TRBJ2-7; a possible D gene is TRBD1 (6 bases). Germline CDR1 and CDR2: GTSNPN and SVGIG (reference sequence). Trimming took off 1 base at V and 6 bases at J, with 7 bases between the two ends. This CDR3 contains 11 residues. In DNA, the CDR3 is TGTGCCTGGAGTGCAGGGGTCGAGCAGTACTTC. Translation: CAWSAGVEQYF.

The chain combines TRBV2 with TRBJ2-7; 8 bases align to TRBD1. This CDR3 comprises 13 residues. The V segment lost 6 bases and the J segment 7 bases; nucleotides outside the gene matches: 8. Germline CDR1 reads SNHLY; CDR2 reads FYNNEI. The CDR3 protein is CASRAGQVREQYF. The CDR3 nucleotides read TGTGCCAGCAGGGCGGGACAGGTACGAGAGCAGTACTTC.